The 10 T cell receptor beta chains below come from one sample, sequenced in a study of blood T cells in healthy people across ages. A sample-barcoded 5' primer and a J-beta primer mix were used in a second PCR of roughly 7 to 11 cycles. TCRdb passed the 5' RACE reads through MiXCR, listing each CDR3 protein once. The sample gives hundreds of thousands of distinct CDR3 sequences, 45% to 70% of which show up once; roughly 24% is in the top ten. The sequenced sample was blood. These receptors came from a man aged 40-49 years in good health.

This chain links TRBV7-9 with TRBJ1-5; TRBD1 might be the D (6 bases). There are 16 residues in the CDR3. The V gene's germline CDR1 is SEHNR and CDR2 FQNEAQ (reference sequence). Trimming stripped 1 base from V and 4 bases from J, with 14 bases between. Written as DNA, the CDR3 is TGTGCCAGCAGCTTAGACGGCAGGGGAGATAATCAGCCCCAGCATTTT. It yields the protein CASSLDGRGDNQPQHF.

This chain uses TRBV28 with TRBJ2-3; 8 bases are a match to TRBD1. CDR1 MDHEN and CDR2 SYDVKM come from the germline V gene. This CDR3 contains 12 residues. V lost 10 bases to trimming and J lost 1 base; unmatched junction nucleotides: 1. CDR3 amino acids: CATGGGTDTQYF. CDR3 bases: TGTGCCACAGGGGGCGGCACAGATACGCAGTATTTT.

The chain links TRBV5-1 to TRBJ2-5, with 12 bases that match TRBD1. From germline, CDR1 is SGHRS and CDR2 YFSETQ. The CDR3 sequence is 17 residues long. The V segment lost 4 bases and the J segment 4 bases; nucleotides outside the gene matches: 11. The CDR3 loop is CASSNRQGDRGRETQYF. CDR3 bases: TGCGCCAGCAGCAACAGGCAAGGGGACAGGGGGCGAGAGACCCAGTACTTC.

Only one count was recorded for this clonotype. The chain is built from TRBV13 and TRBJ2-1; D possibly corresponds to TRBD1 (5 bases). V lost 5 bases, J lost 5 bases, and 13 bases lay in between. CDR1 and CDR2 (germline): PRHDT, FYEKMQ (reference sequence). The CDR3 is 14 residues long. The CDR3 spells CASSRGWSDNEQFF. The CDR3, as DNA: TGTGCCAGCAGCAGGGGTTGGTCAGACAATGAGCAGTTCTTC.

CDR3 loop: CASSLAQGLGEQYF. The CDR3 DNA sequence: TGTGCCAGCAGTTTAGCACAGGGCCTTGGCGAGCAGTACTTC. This chain joins TRBV12-3 or TRBV12-4 and TRBJ2-7; a possible D gene is TRBD1 (6 bases). V lost 0 bases to trimming and J lost 6 bases, with 12 bases between them. This CDR3 region has 14 residues.

The chain employs TRBV15 and TRBJ2-3; either TRBD1 or TRBD2 may supply D (5 bases each). Germline V lookup: CDR1 LNHNV, CDR2 YYDKDF (reference sequence). V dropped 8 bases and J dropped 0 bases, with 12 bases sitting between them. This CDR3 spans 14 amino acids. The CDR3 bases are TGTGCCACCCAGAGAGGGGCCAGCACAGATACGCAGTATTTT. Protein product: CATQRGASTDTQYF.

V and J are TRBV28 and TRBJ2-7, with 9 bases that match TRBD1. This CDR3 region has 15 residues. Looked up from germline, CDR1 is MDHEN and CDR2 is SYDVKM. V lost 8 bases, J lost 2 bases, and 10 bases stayed unmatched. The CDR3 is CASPRPGQGTYEQYF. For the CDR3, the DNA is TGTGCCAGCCCACGACCGGGACAGGGAACCTACGAGCAGTACTTC. The full variable domain, with the rest looked up from reference TRBV28 and TRBJ2-7, is DVKVTQSSRYLVKRTGEKVFLECVQDMDHENMFWYRQDPGLGLRLIYFSYDVKMKEKGDIPEGYSVSREKKERFSLILESASTNQTSMYLCASPRPGQGTYEQYFGPGTRLTVT.

The chain carries TRBV28 and TRBJ1-2, with 9 positions matching TRBD1. Trimming cost V 7 bases and J 2 bases; bases outside gene matches: 5. Germline V gene data show CDR1 as MDHEN and CDR2 as SYDVKM. CDR3 length equals 14 residues. CDR3 DNA sequence: TGTGCCAGCAACCAAGACAGGGGGAACTATGGCTACACCTTC. Its protein is CASNQDRGNYGYTF.

This chain uses TRBV27 with TRBJ2-1; a weak D match, TRBD2 (6 bases). V lost 8 bases, J lost 4 bases, and 15 bases lay in between. The CDR3 runs to 14 residues. Germline V gives CDR1 MNHEY, CDR2 SMNVEV (reference sequence). The CDR3: CASGWRGRYNEQFF. The CDR3 DNA follows: TGTGCCAGCGGGTGGCGGGGAAGGTACAATGAGCAGTTCTTC.

The CDR3 protein is CASREPGTAYEQYF. The CDR3 bases are TGTGCCTCCCGCGAACCCGGGACAGCCTACGAGCAGTACTTC. This sequence joins TRBV6-2 or TRBV6-3 and TRBJ2-7, with 7 nucleotides matching TRBD1. The CDR3 runs to 14 residues. V trimming: 11 bases; J trimming: 2 bases; junction bases outside the gene matches: 12. Germline V gene data show CDR1 as MNHEY and CDR2 as SVGEGT.